This T cell receptor (beta chain) was identified during a study of blood T cell repertoires in COVID-19. Study information: COVID-19 samples from acute and convalescent phases originated in the United States, Italy and Spain. PBMCs, B-cell-depleted T cells, or T cells provided the cDNA or gDNA that made up the material.

CDR1 and CDR2 (germline): MGHRA, YSYEKL. The CDR3 is 16 amino acids. Sequencing used immunoSEQ multiplex PCR; TCRdb keeps in-frame clones, though not all of them. The table lists about 80,000 clones, around 85% of them singletons. In regard to this clone: One junction end disagrees with the germline gene, perhaps due to a read error.

The chain has TRBV4-1 and TRBJ2-3; 7 positions agree with TRBD2. The source is a man aged 25-45 years with acute or convalescent COVID-19. The source material was peripheral blood. Here the CDR3 DNA reads TGCGCCAGCAGCCAAACTGACAGCTTACTAGCGTCCCGGTTCGATTTT. It codes for CASSQTDSLLASRFDF.